This T cell receptor (beta chain) emerged from a study of T cell clones after liver transplantation (dated by TCRdb to the late 2010s). Looking at the study overall: The samples were obtained from ITN030ST, a randomized trial that attempted immunosuppression withdrawal within 2 years after liver transplantation. Donor-reactive T cell clones were identified by TCRbeta sequencing after a pre-transplant mixed lymphocyte reaction and then tracked in post-transplant blood. Subjects received no induction therapy and standard immunosuppression until randomization at 12-24 months post-transplant. Tolerance meant complete immunosuppression withdrawal for at least one year without liver enzymes rising beyond twice the upper limit of normal. Three of the eight recipients were HCV-positive; the others were transplanted for non-autoimmune, non-viral indications. Third party-reactive TCRbeta sequences from pre-transplant MLRs were also identified as an antigen-independent comparator for donor-reactive sequences. Blood samples were collected pre-transplant, then pre-randomization ahead of withdrawal, and finally post-randomization once withdrawal had either been completed or failed. The study cohort included 8 liver transplant recipients, of whom 3 were classified as tolerant and 5 as non-tolerant.

Notes on this clone: This clone's antigen is unknown. No per-base quality is available; no much larger clone lies one base away.

Frozen genomic DNA underwent high-throughput TCRbeta CDR3 sequencing by immunoSEQ, including PCR amplification, mapping, bias correction and internal controls. As for how the authors treated the data: Only productive rearrangements were retained, and each unique TCRbeta sequence was defined by its CDR3 nucleotide sequence together with its V and J gene. Donor-reactive sequences required at least 5-fold expansion in CFSE-low cells versus unstimulated pre-transplant cells and at least 0.01% frequency. Minimum frequency thresholds were set for each subject on the basis of the unstimulated sample with the lowest template count, so that a detection power of at least 90% was ensured. Jensen-Shannon divergence between the top 1000 TCRbeta sequences post- versus pre-transplant served as the measure of repertoire turnover. Two-sided Fisher's exact tests were used to test for changes in the detection of donor-reactive sequences. In TCRdb, the immuneACCESS table is reduced to in-frame sequences with V and J assigned. These tables do not hold every clone; where another copy was compared, an unresolved V gene accounts for under half, and the others remain unexplained. V and J calls and clone size come straight from that table; D and trimming were deduced from the DNA. Across this sample there are 55,000 to 80,000 clones, with roughly 90% seen only once. In total, the top ten clones hold 2% to 3% of the sample.

Here is what the overall study found, with its caveats: A greater decline was seen for donor-reactive sequences than for third party-reactive sequences, suggesting partial antigen-specific deletion unrelated to withdrawal success. In most of the 8 subjects, regardless of tolerance or HCV status, circulating donor-reactive CD4 TCRbeta sequences dropped significantly post-transplant. Because of small, heterogeneous patient numbers and non-standardized post-transplant time points, the conclusions were only preliminary. Because allograft tissue specimens were not available, migration of donor-reactive T cells into the graft, rather than deletion, may have occurred. In two subjects, low numbers of available donor cells limited the measurable donor-reactive repertoire. Once repertoire turnover was taken into account, donor-reactive detection showed a significant reduction for CD4 in 7 of 8 subjects and for CD8 in 8 of 8.

What the time point label conveys for this sample: pre-transplant. Thawed unstimulated PBMCs were stained for CD3, CD4 and CD8 and FACS-sorted into CD3+CD4+ and CD3+CD8+ populations. Randomization to immunosuppression withdrawal applied to every one of the 8 studied subjects. The Qiagen DNeasy Blood and Tissue Kit was used for isolation of genomic DNA. The germline V gene specifies SGHTA as CDR1 and FQGTGA as CDR2. Trimming at the junction amounts to 2 bases on V and 8 bases on J, and the germline ends lie 13 bases apart. The CDR3, from cysteine to phenylalanine, totals 14 residues. The read is trimmed to its CDR3 DNA, 42 bases read in frame from base 1.

The sequence was collected from a human donor who received a liver transplant. The V gene is TRBV7-3 and the J gene is TRBJ2-1; the D gene cannot be named for sure. Source: CD4+ T cells from blood, taken before liver transplant. The CDR3 protein sequence reads: CASSLVHGADEQFF. The DNA sequence follows: TGTGCCAGCAGCTTAGTACATGGTGCGGATGAGCAGTTCTTC.